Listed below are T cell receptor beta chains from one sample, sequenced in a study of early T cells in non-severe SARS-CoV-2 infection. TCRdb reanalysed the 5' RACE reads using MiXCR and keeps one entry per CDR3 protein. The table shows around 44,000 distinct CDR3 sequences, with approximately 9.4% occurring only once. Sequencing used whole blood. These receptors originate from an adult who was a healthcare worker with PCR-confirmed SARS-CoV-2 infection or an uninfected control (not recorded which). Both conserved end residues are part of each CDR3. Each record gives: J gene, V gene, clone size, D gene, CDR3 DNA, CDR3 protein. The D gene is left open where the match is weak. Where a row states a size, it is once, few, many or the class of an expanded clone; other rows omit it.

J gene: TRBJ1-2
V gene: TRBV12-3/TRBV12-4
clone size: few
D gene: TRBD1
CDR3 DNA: TGTGCCAGCAGTCGTGACAGGGGGCTAGGCTACACCTTC
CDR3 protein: CASSRDRGLGYTF

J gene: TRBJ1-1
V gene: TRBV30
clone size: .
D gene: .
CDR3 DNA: TGTGCCGGGGGACGGACAATTGAAGCTTTCTTT
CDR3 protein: CAGGRTIEAFF

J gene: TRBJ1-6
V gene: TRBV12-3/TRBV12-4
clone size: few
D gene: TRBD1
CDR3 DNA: TGTGCCAGCAGTCCCCGACAGGGGGGCTATAATTCACCCCTCCACTTT
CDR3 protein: CASSPRQGGYNSPLHF

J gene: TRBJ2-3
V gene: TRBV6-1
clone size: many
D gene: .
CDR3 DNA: TGTGCCAGCAGTGATGGATTCACAGGGACAGATACGCAGTATTTT
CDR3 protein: CASSDGFTGTDTQYF

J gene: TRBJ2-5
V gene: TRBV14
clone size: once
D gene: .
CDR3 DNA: TGTGCCAGCAGCCAAGGACAGTACCAAGAGACCCAGTACTTC
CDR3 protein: CASSQGQYQETQYF

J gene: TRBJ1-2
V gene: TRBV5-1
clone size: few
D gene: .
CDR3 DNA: TGCGCCAGCAGCTATAGGACTGGAACTAACTATGGCTACACCTTC
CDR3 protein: CASSYRTGTNYGYTF

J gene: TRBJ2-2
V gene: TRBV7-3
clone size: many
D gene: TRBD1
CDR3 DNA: TGTGCCAGCAGCGGAAAGGGACAGACGGACACCGGGGAGCTGTTTTTT
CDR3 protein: CASSGKGQTDTGELFF

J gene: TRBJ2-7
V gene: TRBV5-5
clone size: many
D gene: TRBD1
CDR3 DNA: TGTGCCAGCAGCTTGGGACAGGGACCTTACGAGCAGTACTTC
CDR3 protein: CASSLGQGPYEQYF

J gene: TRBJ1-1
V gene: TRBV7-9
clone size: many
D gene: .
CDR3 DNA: TGTGCCAGCAGAAACAGACAGATGGCTGAAGCTTTCTTT
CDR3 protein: CASRNRQMAEAFF

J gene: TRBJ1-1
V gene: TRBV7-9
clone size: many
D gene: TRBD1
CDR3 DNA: TGTGCCAGCAGCTTCCAGGGGGCAGGGACTGAAGCTTTCTTT
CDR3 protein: CASSFQGAGTEAFF

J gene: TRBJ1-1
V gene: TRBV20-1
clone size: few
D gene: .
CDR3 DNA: TGCAGTGCTAGAGATCAGGGAAGGTACACTGAAGCTTTCTTT
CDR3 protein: CSARDQGRYTEAFF

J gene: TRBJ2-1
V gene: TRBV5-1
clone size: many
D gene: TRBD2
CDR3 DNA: TGCGCCAGCAGCTTGGGGCTAGCGGATTACAATGAGCAGTTCTTC
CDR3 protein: CASSLGLADYNEQFF

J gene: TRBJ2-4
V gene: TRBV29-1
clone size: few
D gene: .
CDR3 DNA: TGCAGCGTCGAAGGGGGGGCCAAAAACATTCAGTACTTC
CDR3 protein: CSVEGGAKNIQYF

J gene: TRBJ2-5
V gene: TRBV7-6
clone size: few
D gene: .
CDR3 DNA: TGTGCCAGCAGCTTAGTCCAAGAGACCCAGTACTTC
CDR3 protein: CASSLVQETQYF

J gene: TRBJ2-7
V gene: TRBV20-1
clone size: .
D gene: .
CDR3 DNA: TGCAGTGCTAGAGTACAAGTCTACGAGCAGTACTTC
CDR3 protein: CSARVQVYEQYF

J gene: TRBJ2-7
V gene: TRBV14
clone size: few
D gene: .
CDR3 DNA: TGTGCCAGCAGCCAAGAGGCGGATTACGAGCAGTACTTC
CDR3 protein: CASSQEADYEQYF

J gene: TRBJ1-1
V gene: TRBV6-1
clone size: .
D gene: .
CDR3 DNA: TGTGCCAGCAGTGATCGCCACGGGGCCTTTACTGAAGCTTTCTTT
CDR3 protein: CASSDRHGAFTEAFF

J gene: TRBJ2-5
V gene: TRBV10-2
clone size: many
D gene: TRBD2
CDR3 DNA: TGCGCCAGCTTACCGGGACTAGCTGGAGAGACCCAGTACTTC
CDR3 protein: CASLPGLAGETQYF

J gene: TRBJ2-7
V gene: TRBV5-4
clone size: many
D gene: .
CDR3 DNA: TGTGCCAGCAGCGAGAGGGGCGGAAGACAATACGAGCAGTACTTC
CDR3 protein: CASSERGGRQYEQYF

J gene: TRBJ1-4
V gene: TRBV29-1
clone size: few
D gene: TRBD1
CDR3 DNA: TGCAGCGTTGAAGATCGACAGGGTAGTGAAAAACTGTTTTTT
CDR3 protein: CSVEDRQGSEKLFF

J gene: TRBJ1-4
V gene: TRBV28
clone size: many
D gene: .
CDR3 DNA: TGTGCCAGCAGTTCGGCCGGGGCTCTTAATGAAAAACTGTTTTTT
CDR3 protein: CASSSAGALNEKLFF

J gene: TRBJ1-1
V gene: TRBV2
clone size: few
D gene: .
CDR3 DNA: TGTGCCAGCAGTGAAAGGGCTTTGAACACTGAAGCTTTCTTT
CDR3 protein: CASSERALNTEAFF

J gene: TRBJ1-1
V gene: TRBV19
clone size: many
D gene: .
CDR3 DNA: TGTGCCAGTACCGCTGGGCGGGGTACTGAAGCTTTCTTT
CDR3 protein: CASTAGRGTEAFF

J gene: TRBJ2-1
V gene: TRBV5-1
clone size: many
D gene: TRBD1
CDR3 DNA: TGCGCCAGCAGCTTGGACAGGGGGGACGATGAGCAGTTCTTC
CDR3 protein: CASSLDRGDDEQFF

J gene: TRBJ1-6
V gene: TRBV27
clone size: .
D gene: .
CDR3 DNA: TGTGCCAGCAGTTTAAGGAATTCACCCCTCCACTTT
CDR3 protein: CASSLRNSPLHF

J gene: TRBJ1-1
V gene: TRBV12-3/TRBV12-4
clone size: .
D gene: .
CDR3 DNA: TGTGCCAGCAGTTTTGGGTTGGAGCTCACTGAAGCTTTCTTT
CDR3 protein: CASSFGLELTEAFF

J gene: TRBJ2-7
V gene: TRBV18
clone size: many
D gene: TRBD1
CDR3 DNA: TGTGCCAGCTCACCAACCCGGGACAGCTCCTACGAGCAGTACTTC
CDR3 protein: CASSPTRDSSYEQYF

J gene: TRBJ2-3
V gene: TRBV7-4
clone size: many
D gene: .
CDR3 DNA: TGTGCCAGCAGCGAAGGGGGAGTCAGTACAGATACGCAGTATTTT
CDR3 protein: CASSEGGVSTDTQYF

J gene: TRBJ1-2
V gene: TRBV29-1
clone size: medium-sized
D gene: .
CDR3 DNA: TGCAGCGTTGAAGCCGTAGACGGGCCCAGGGGCTACACCTTC
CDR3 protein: CSVEAVDGPRGYTF

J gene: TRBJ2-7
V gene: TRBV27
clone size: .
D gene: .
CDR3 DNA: TGTGCCAGCAGGCTAATGGGGGGGACAGGTTTCTCCTACGAGCAGTACTTC
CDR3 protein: CASRLMGGTGFSYEQYF

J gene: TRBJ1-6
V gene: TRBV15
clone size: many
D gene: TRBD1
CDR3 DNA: TGTGCCACCAGCAGAGGGACAGGGGGCAGCTCCCTCCACTTT
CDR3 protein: CATSRGTGGSSLHF

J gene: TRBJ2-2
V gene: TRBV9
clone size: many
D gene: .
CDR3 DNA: TGTGCCAGCAGCGTCCAGGGCACCGGGGAGCTGTTTTTT
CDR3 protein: CASSVQGTGELFF

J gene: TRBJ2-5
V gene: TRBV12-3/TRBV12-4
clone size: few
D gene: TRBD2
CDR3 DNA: TGTGCCAGCAGTGATACGGGAGGCCCCGGTGAGACCCAGTACTTC
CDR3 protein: CASSDTGGPGETQYF

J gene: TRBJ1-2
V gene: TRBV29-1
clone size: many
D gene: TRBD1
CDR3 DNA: TGCAGCGTTTCCCCGACAGGGGGCTTAACCTTC
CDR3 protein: CSVSPTGGLTF

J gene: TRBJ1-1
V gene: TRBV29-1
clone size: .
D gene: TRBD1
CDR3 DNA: TGCAGCGCTATCGGGACAGGGGGAATGAACACTGAAGCTTTCTTT
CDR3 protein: CSAIGTGGMNTEAFF

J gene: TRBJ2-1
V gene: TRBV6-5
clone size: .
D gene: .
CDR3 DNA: TGTGCCAGCAGTTACATTGAGGACCCCTCCTCCTACAATGAGCAGTTCTTC
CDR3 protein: CASSYIEDPSSYNEQFF

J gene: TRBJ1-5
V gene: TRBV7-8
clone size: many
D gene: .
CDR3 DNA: TGTGCCAGCAGCCCTGGGGGGCAGGGAGGCAATCAGCCCCAGCATTTT
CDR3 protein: CASSPGGQGGNQPQHF

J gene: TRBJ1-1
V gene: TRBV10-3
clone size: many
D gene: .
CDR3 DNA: TGTGCCATCAGTGAGTTAGGGGGGACTGAAGCTTTCTTT
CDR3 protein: CAISELGGTEAFF

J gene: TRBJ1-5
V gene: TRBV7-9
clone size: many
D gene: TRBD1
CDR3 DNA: TGTGCCAGCAGCTTATCCCCGACAGGGTTCGGCAATCAGCCCCAGCATTTT
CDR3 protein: CASSLSPTGFGNQPQHF

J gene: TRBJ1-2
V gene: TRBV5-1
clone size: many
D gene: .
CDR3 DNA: TGCGCCAGCAGCTTACCAGGAGCTAACTATGGCTACACCTTC
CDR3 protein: CASSLPGANYGYTF

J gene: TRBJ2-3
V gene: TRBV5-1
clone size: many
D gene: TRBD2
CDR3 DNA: TGCGCCAGCAGCTTGGGTGCTAGCGGGAGGGCCGCAGATACGCAGTATTTT
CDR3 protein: CASSLGASGRAADTQYF

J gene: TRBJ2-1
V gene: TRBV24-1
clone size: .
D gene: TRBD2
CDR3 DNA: TGTGCCACCAGTGATCAGGGACTAGCGCAATCCTACAATGAGCAGTTCTTC
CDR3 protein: CATSDQGLAQSYNEQFF

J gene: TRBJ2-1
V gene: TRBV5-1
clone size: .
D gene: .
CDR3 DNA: TGCGCCAGCAGCCCCCGGACGGAAGAGCAGTTCTTC
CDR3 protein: CASSPRTEEQFF

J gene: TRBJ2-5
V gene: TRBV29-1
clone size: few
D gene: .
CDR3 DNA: TGCAGCGTTTTAGTCCAAGAGACCCAGTACTTC
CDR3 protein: CSVLVQETQYF

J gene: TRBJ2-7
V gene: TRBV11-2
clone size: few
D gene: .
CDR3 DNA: TGTGCCAGCAGCTTTGTCGACCGCGAGCAGTACTTC
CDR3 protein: CASSFVDREQYF

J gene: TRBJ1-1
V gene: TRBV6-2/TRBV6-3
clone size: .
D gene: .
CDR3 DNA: TGTGCCAGCAGAGATGGGGGGGGCACTGAAGCTTTCTTT
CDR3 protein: CASRDGGGTEAFF

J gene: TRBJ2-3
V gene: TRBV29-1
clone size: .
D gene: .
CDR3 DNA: TGCAGCGTTCTTTCAGATACGCAGTATTTT
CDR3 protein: CSVLSDTQYF

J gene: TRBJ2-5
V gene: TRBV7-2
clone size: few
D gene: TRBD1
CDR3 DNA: TGTGCCAGCAGCTTAGTCGGGACAGGGGGCGTAGAGACCCAGTACTTC
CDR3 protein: CASSLVGTGGVETQYF

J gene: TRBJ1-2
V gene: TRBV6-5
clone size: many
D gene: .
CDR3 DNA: TGTGCCAGCAGTTACTCCTTATTGGGGTCCAACTATGGCTACACCTTC
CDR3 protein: CASSYSLLGSNYGYTF

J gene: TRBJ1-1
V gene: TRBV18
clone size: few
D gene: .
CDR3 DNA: TGTGCCAGCTCACCACCACGAGGAGACACTGAAGCTTTCTTT
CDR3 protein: CASSPPRGDTEAFF

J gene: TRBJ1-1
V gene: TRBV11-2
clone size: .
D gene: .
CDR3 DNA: TGTGCCAGCAGCTTGGTCGGGAACACTGAAGCTTTCTTT
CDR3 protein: CASSLVGNTEAFF

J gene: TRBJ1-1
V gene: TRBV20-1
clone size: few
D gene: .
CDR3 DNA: TGCAGTGCTAGAGATCAGGGAATAGTATCGGTCACTGAAGCTTTCTTT
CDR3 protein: CSARDQGIVSVTEAFF

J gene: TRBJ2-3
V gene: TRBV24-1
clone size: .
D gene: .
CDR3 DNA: TGTGCCACCAGTTCCCCCGGCAAAGATACGCAGTATTTT
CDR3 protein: CATSSPGKDTQYF

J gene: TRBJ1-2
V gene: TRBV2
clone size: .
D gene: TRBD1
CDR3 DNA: TGTGCCAGCACTCGGACAGGGGTGACTAAAGGCTACACCTTC
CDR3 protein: CASTRTGVTKGYTF

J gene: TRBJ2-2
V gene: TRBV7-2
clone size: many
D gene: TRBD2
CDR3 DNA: TGTGCCAGCAGCTATCTTAGCGGGGGCACCGGGGAGCTGTTTTTT
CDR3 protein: CASSYLSGGTGELFF

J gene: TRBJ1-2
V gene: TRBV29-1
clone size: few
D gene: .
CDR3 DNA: TGCAGCGTCCAGACGGGGGGCCGCGTTGGGGACTATGGCTACACCTTC
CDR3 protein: CSVQTGGRVGDYGYTF

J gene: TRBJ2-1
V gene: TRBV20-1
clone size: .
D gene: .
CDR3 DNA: TGCAGTGCTAGAGATGGGGGCTCTGGGTCCCTGAGCTCCTACAATGAGCAGTTCTTC
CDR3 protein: CSARDGGSGSLSSYNEQFF

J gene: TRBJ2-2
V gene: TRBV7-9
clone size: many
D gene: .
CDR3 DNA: TGTGCCAGCAGCATACGGGTCAACACCGGGGAGCTGTTTTTT
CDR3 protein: CASSIRVNTGELFF

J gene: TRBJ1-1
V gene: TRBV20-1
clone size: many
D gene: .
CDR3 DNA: TGCAGTGCTAGAGATCAGGGGACAAAAGTCTTT
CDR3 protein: CSARDQGTKVF

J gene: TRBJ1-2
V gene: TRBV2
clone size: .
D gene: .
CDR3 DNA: TGTGCCAGCAGTGATGCAGGGAGGAATGGCTACACCTTC
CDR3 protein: CASSDAGRNGYTF